This T cell receptor (beta chain) was found in a study of blood T cell repertoires in COVID-19. The table came from immunoSEQ multiplex PCR; TCRdb's copy has only in-frame clones and leaves some out. The sample consists of 150,000 to 200,000 clones, around 86% of them appearing once. Source material: peripheral blood. The TCR originated in an elderly woman in a cohort sampled during active or convalescent COVID-19.

The CDR3: CASSQGSGTSVWNEQFF. As DNA, the CDR3 is TGCGCCAGCAGCCAAGGTTCCGGGACTAGCGTGTGGAATGAGCAGTTCTTC. V usage is TRBV4-1 and J usage is TRBJ2-1; 10 positions match TRBD2. CDR1 and CDR2 from the germline V gene are MGHRA and YSYEKL. Trimming at V came to 1 base and at J to 7 bases, leaving 10 bases not matched to a gene. The CDR3 runs to 17 residues.